These 14 T cell receptor beta chains were sequenced from one sample in a study of T cell responses to AZD1222 COVID-19 vaccine. Sequenced by immunoSEQ multiplex PCR; TCRdb stores in-frame clones only, minus some. Found here are 200,000 to 250,000 clones, approximately 94% of them singletons; the top ten hold around 1.5%. The sequenced sample was peripheral blood, obtained 28 days after the second dose of the MenACWY control vaccine. All receptors come from an adult who received the MenACWY meningococcal vaccine as a control.

The chain combines TRBV2 with TRBJ1-1; 9 bases agree with TRBD1. V shed 6 bases and J 3 bases; nucleotides not matched to a gene: 17. The CDR3 runs to 18 residues. Germline CDR1 SNHLY, CDR2 FYNNEI. The CDR3 nucleotides read TGTGCCAGCAGGGGCCCGGGGACAGGGACGGTGGGGGACACTGAAGCTTTCTTT. It encodes CASRGPGTGTVGDTEAFF.

The rearrangement links TRBV6-2 or TRBV6-3 to TRBJ1-4, with TRBD1 matching 7 bases. This CDR3 has 13 amino acids. CDR1 is MNHEY, CDR2 SVGEGT, per germline. V was pared by 4 bases and J by 7 bases, with 3 bases of the junction left unmatched. The CDR3 is CASSFGTVEKLFF. The CDR3 nucleotides read TGTGCCAGCAGTTTCGGGACAGTTGAAAAACTGTTTTTT.

This chain's CDR3 is CASSSSGGYEKLFF. Written as DNA, the CDR3 is TGTGCCAGCAGTTCGTCTGGGGGTTACGAAAAACTGTTTTTT. The chain has TRBV27 and TRBJ1-4; a possible D gene is TRBD1 (5 bases). Germline CDR1 is MNHEY and CDR2 is SMNVEV (reference sequence). Trimming left V 4 bases short and J 8 bases short, with 14 bases between. This CDR3 contains 14 residues. The whole variable domain, filled in from reference TRBV27 and TRBJ1-4, reads EAQVTQNPRYLITVTGKKLTVTCSQNMNHEYMSWYRQDPGLGLRQIYYSMNVEVTDKGDVPEGYKVSRKEKRNFPLILESPSPNQTSLYFCASSSSGGYEKLFFGSGTQLSVL.

CDR3 amino acids: CSEKGPNTEAFF. CDR3 nucleotide sequence: TGCAGCGAAAAGGGTCCGAACACTGAAGCTTTCTTT. The V and J genes are TRBV29-1 and TRBJ1-1, with no clear D. This CDR3 has 12 amino acids. Trimming stripped 7 bases from V and 1 base from J, with 10 bases between. Germline V gene data show CDR1 as SQVTM and CDR2 as ANQGSEA.

V is TRBV30 and J is TRBJ1-1; D unclear. This CDR3 region has 11 residues. CDR1 is GTSNPN and CDR2 is SVGIG in the germline V gene (reference sequence). V lost 4 bases to trimming and J lost 8 bases, with 11 bases between them. This CDR3 reads CAWKNSREAFF. The CDR3 nucleotides read TGTGCCTGGAAGAACAGCCGAGAAGCTTTCTTT.

Concerning this clone: The sample carries other DNA sequences with the same CDR3. The rearrangement uses TRBV12-3 or TRBV12-4 and TRBJ2-2; perhaps TRBD1 as D (5 bases). With 5 bases removed from V and 5 bases from J, the gap between germline ends came to 6 bases. The CDR3 runs to 12 residues. The CDR3 loop reads CASSPGTGELFF. CDR3 sequence (DNA): TGTGCCAGCAGTCCAGGGACCGGGGAGCTGTTTTTT.

The chain is built from TRBV28 and TRBJ1-5; D unclear. Germline CDR1 MDHEN, CDR2 SYDVKM. The length of the CDR3 is 12 residues. V was cut by 3 bases and J by 7 bases, with 7 bases left in between. For the CDR3, the DNA is TGTGCCAGCAGTTTGAACAAACAGCCCCAGCATTTT. Its protein product is CASSLNKQPQHF.

In regard to this clone: Other DNA variants within this sample encode the same CDR3. This chain links TRBV28 with TRBJ2-7; D unclear. Germline-derived CDR1 and CDR2 are MDHEN and SYDVKM. V was cut by 5 bases and J by 4 bases, with 6 bases left in between. The CDR3 loop spans 11 amino acids. The CDR3 sequence: CASSPRYEQYF. In DNA form, the CDR3 reads TGTGCCAGCAGTCCTCGGTACGAGCAGTACTTC.

The V gene is TRBV2, the J gene TRBJ1-2, with 7 bases matching TRBD1. This CDR3 comprises 14 residues. The V gene end was trimmed by 1 base and the J gene end by 5 bases; junction bases not matched to a gene: 4. The V gene's germline CDR1 is SNHLY and CDR2 FYNNEI. The CDR3 sequence: CASSEGQGLYGYTF. CDR3 in DNA: TGTGCCAGCAGTGAAGGACAGGGCCTTTATGGCTACACCTTC.

This chain uses TRBV24-1 with TRBJ2-2; the D is unclear. Germline V gene data show CDR1 as KGHDR and CDR2 as SFDVKD. CDR3 size: 17 residues. Trimming left V 1 base short and J 1 base short, with 12 bases between. In DNA form, the CDR3 reads TGTGCCACCAGTGATTTCGCTGACAACTTGAACACCGGGGAGCTGTTTTTT. Protein product: CATSDFADNLNTGELFF.

The V gene is TRBV19, the J gene TRBJ1-3, with TRBD1 matching 7 bases. With V trimmed by 2 bases and J by 4 bases, 5 bases remained unmatched. The CDR3 is 15 amino acids. From germline, CDR1 is LNHDA and CDR2 SQIVND (reference sequence). CDR3 DNA sequence: TGTGCCAGTAGTATAACAGGGGACGCAGGAAACACCATATATTTT. This codes for CASSITGDAGNTIYF.

V usage is TRBV3-1 (or the pseudogene TRBV3-2) and J usage is TRBJ2-1; 12 bases are a match to TRBD2. Germline V lookup: CDR1 LGHDT, CDR2 YNNKEL (reference sequence). J was trimmed by 8 bases and V by 0 bases; bases with no gene match: 5. The CDR3 has 16 amino acids. CDR3 DNA sequence: TGTGCCAGCAGCCAAGAGGGACTAGCGGGCGAGGATGAGCAGTTCTTC. It encodes CASSQEGLAGEDEQFF.

The chain has TRBV7-9 and TRBJ1-1, with D uncertain. The CDR3 length is 13 residues. Germline loops: CDR1 SEHNR, CDR2 FQNEAQ (reference sequence). The V end lost 7 bases, the J end lost 0 bases, and 9 bases lay between the germline ends. This chain's CDR3 is CASTTAMNTEAFF. DNA of the CDR3: TGTGCCAGCACGACTGCAATGAACACTGAAGCTTTCTTT.

This chain connects TRBV7-2 to TRBJ2-1, with TRBD2 matching over 8 bases. Germline CDR1 reads SGHTA; CDR2 reads FQGNSA. This CDR3 is built from 14 residues. With 5 bases clipped from V and 5 bases from J, the junction kept 5 bases outside the gene matches. The CDR3 bases are TGTGCCAGCAGCCAGGACGGGGGGGACAATGAGCAGTTCTTC. This encodes CASSQDGGDNEQFF.